This T cell receptor beta chain emerged from a study of blood T cell repertoires in COVID-19. Study context: PBMCs, B-cell-depleted T cells, or T cells provided the cDNA or gDNA that made up the material.

Authors' analysis steps: Amplification of reference gene primers was used by the study to estimate nucleated cell counts. Produced via immunoSEQ multiplex PCR; TCRdb's table is partial and in-frame only. D and trimming were read from the DNA, whereas the V and J calls and clone size are those reported in that table. Of some 340,000 clones listed, around 86% were seen once; the top ten hold approximately 5%. Germline values: CDR1 ENHRY, CDR2 SYGVKD. The ends lost 2 bases at V and 3 bases at J; junction bases unmatched: 0. This CDR3 contains 13 residues. Everyone who took part was roughly 18 to 90 years old, and they came from 20 to 25 US areas.

Sequenced input: PBMCs or T cells enriched from blood (not recorded which). This clonotype originated in a woman in her forties or fifties who had recovered from COVID-19. V is TRBV10-3 and J is TRBJ1-2, with 7 bases matching TRBD1. DNA for the CDR3: TGTGCCATCAGTGAGAGGGGGCACTATGGCTACACCTTC. This codes for CAISERGHYGYTF.